The 27 T cell receptor beta chains presented below share a single source sample, sequenced in a study of blood T cell repertoires in COVID-19. The data were produced by immunoSEQ multiplex PCR, yet TCRdb's version contains in-frame clones alone and is incomplete. This sample yields some 500,000 clones, of which 88% are seen a single time; approximately 1.8% belongs to the top ten. The sample consisted of PBMCs or T cells enriched from blood (not recorded which). The receptors were gathered from a woman aged 40 to 49 who had recovered from COVID-19.

This clone appeared a few times. This chain connects TRBV30 to TRBJ2-1; TRBD1 matches 8 bases. CDR3 length: 14 residues. Germline V gene data show CDR1 as GTSNPN and CDR2 as SVGIG (reference sequence). V shed 3 bases, J shed 6 bases, and the junction held 7 bases outside the gene matches. CDR3 loop: CAWRRQGRFNEQFF. Written as DNA, the CDR3 is TGTGCCTGGAGGAGACAGGGGAGGTTCAATGAGCAGTTCTTC.

The DNA for the CDR3 is TGTGCCAGCAGTTTTGGGACAGGGCCAGCTTTCTTT. This codes for CASSFGTGPAFF. V and J are TRBV27 and TRBJ1-1; 9 bases match TRBD1. The junction had 3 bases not matched to a gene; V was cut back by 3 bases and J by 10 bases. Germline lookup yields CDR1 MNHEY and CDR2 SMNVEV (reference sequence). This CDR3 comprises 12 residues.

About this clone: Other nucleotide sequences from this sample produce the same CDR3. This chain uses TRBV2 with TRBJ1-5; the D is unclear. V was shortened by 6 bases and J by 0 bases, with 6 bases between the two germline ends. Germline-derived CDR1 and CDR2 are SNHLY and FYNNEI. The CDR3 runs to 13 residues. The DNA for the CDR3 is TGTGCCAGCAGGAGGGATAGCAATCAGCCCCAGCATTTT. It codes for CASRRDSNQPQHF.

The rearrangement joins TRBV2 to TRBJ1-1; D might be TRBD1 (5 bases). Trimming stripped 0 bases from V and 7 bases from J, with 9 bases between. The CDR3 runs to 13 residues. CDR1 is SNHLY, CDR2 FYNNEI, per germline. Written as DNA, the CDR3 is TGTGCCAGCAGTGAAGCAGCTGACAGTGAAGCTTTCTTT. This encodes CASSEAADSEAFF. The full variable domain, completed using reference TRBV2 and TRBJ1-1, is EPEVTQTPSHQVTQMGQEVILRCVPISNHLYFYWYRQILGQKVEFLVSFYNNEISEKSEIFDDQFSVERPDGSNFTLKIRSTKLEDSAMYFCASSEAADSEAFFGQGTRLTVV.

The rearrangement joins TRBV5-1 to TRBJ2-5; a weak D match, TRBD1 (6 bases). The CDR3 loop spans 13 amino acids. Germline V lookup: CDR1 SGHRS, CDR2 YFSETQ. V gave up 2 bases and J gave up 2 bases, with 7 bases separating them. The CDR3 region is CASSFQGQETQYF. The CDR3 bases are TGCGCCAGCAGCTTTCAGGGGCAAGAGACCCAGTACTTC. Drawing the rest from reference TRBV5-1 and TRBJ2-5, the complete variable domain is KAGVTQTPRYLIKTRGQQVTLSCSPISGHRSVSWYQQTPGQGLQFLFEYFSETQRNKGNFPGRFSGRQFSNSRSEMNVSTLELGDSALYLCASSFQGQETQYFGPGTRLLVL.

This clone was observed a handful of times. The V gene is TRBV10-1, the J gene TRBJ2-1; tentatively, D is TRBD2 (5 bases). This CDR3 has 15 amino acids. The germline V gene encodes CDR1 WNHNN and CDR2 SYGVQD (reference sequence). Trimming shortened V by 5 bases and J by 0 bases, and 11 bases separated the two germline ends. The CDR3 nucleotides read TGCGCCAGCAGTTCCGACGGGAACTCCTACAATGAGCAGTTCTTC. Protein: CASSSDGNSYNEQFF.

This chain connects TRBV5-1 to TRBJ2-1, with D possibly matching TRBD1 (6 bases). Trimming took off 5 bases at V and 0 bases at J, with 12 bases between the two ends. Germline CDR1 is SGHRS and CDR2 is YFSETQ. The CDR3 contains 15 residues. The CDR3 reads CASRWTDSSYNEQFF. CDR3 DNA: TGCGCCAGCAGGTGGACGGACAGCTCCTACAATGAGCAGTTCTTC.

The chain recombines TRBV4-1 with TRBJ1-5, with D unclear. Trimming cost V 0 bases and J 9 bases, with 15 bases left between them. The CDR3 covers 15 residues. Germline V lookup: CDR1 MGHRA, CDR2 YSYEKL. In DNA, the CDR3 is TGCGCCAGCAGCCAAGAGACCGGGTCCAACGGGCCCCAGCATTTT. Amino acids: CASSQETGSNGPQHF.

This chain joins TRBV28 and TRBJ2-5; tentatively, D is TRBD2 (7 bases). Germline V gene lookup returns CDR1 MDHEN and CDR2 SYDVKM. V was trimmed by 8 bases and J by 5 bases, leaving 18 bases between them. The CDR3 is 14 amino acids. The CDR3 DNA is TGTGCCAGCGAGGAGGGAGGGGGGGAGGAGACCCAGTACTTC. Amino acids: CASEEGGGEETQYF. Variable domain in full (rest from reference TRBV28 and TRBJ2-5): DVKVTQSSRYLVKRTGEKVFLECVQDMDHENMFWYRQDPGLGLRLIYFSYDVKMKEKGDIPEGYSVSREKKERFSLILESASTNQTSMYLCASEEGGGEETQYFGPGTRLLVL.

The chain is built from TRBV4-3 and TRBJ1-2; 7 nucleotides agree with TRBD1. This CDR3 region has 13 residues. Losses at the gene ends were 0 bases for V and 7 bases for J; bases not matched to a gene: 2. Germline lookup yields CDR1 LGHNA and CDR2 YSLEER. For the CDR3, the DNA is TGCGCCAGCAGCCAAGAGTACAGGGGTGGCTACACCTTC. Translated: CASSQEYRGGYTF.

The chain couples TRBV2 to TRBJ2-3; 7 bases map to TRBD2. CDR1 is SNHLY, CDR2 FYNNEI, per germline. V trimming: 6 bases; J trimming: 2 bases; junction bases outside the gene matches: 5. The CDR3 contains 14 residues. CDR3 sequence (DNA): TGTGCCAGCAGAGGGACTATCCACACAGATACGCAGTATTTT. Residues: CASRGTIHTDTQYF.

This clone was counted once. V gene TRBV6-5 combines with J gene TRBJ2-1; no clear D. Germline lookup yields CDR1 MNHEY and CDR2 SVGAGI. CDR3 length: 15 residues. The V gene lost 7 bases and the J gene lost 1 base, with 14 bases spanning the gap. The CDR3 bases are TGTGCCAGCACCCCCCACCGGCGGTCCTACAATGAGCAGTTCTTC. Amino acids: CASTPHRRSYNEQFF.

This chain connects TRBV12-3 or TRBV12-4 to TRBJ1-1, with D unclear. CDR3 size: 13 residues. With 6 bases removed from V and 6 bases from J, the gap between germline ends came to 14 bases. The CDR3 DNA is TGTGCCAGCAGCGAGAGTAACCCCCCTGAAGCTTTCTTT. This codes for CASSESNPPEAFF.

The CDR3 protein is CASSQAGLDTEAFF. The CDR3 nucleotides are TGTGCCAGCAGCCAAGCAGGGCTAGACACTGAAGCTTTCTTT. The rearrangement joins TRBV3-1 (or the pseudogene TRBV3-2) to TRBJ1-1, with D maybe TRBD1 (5 bases). There are 14 residues in the CDR3. The V gene's germline CDR1 is LGHDT and CDR2 YNNKEL (reference sequence). V was shortened by 1 base and J by 3 bases, with 9 bases between the two germline ends.

This clone has just one count. The chain has TRBV27 and TRBJ1-1; a possible D gene is TRBD1 (5 bases). V lost 2 bases, J lost 4 bases, and 11 bases lay in between. CDR1 is MNHEY, CDR2 SMNVEV, per germline (reference sequence). CDR3 length equals 14 residues. CDR3 DNA sequence: TGTGCCAGCAGTTTAAACCAGGGTGGCACTGAAGCTTTCTTT. Translation gives CASSLNQGGTEAFF.

This clone was observed a single time. The J gene is TRBJ1-2, the V gene TRBV3-1 (or the pseudogene TRBV3-2); 9 nucleotides agree with TRBD1. Losses at the gene ends were 4 bases for V and 4 bases for J; bases not matched to a gene: 13. This CDR3 has 17 amino acids. CDR1 is LGHDT, CDR2 YNNKEL, per germline (reference sequence). The CDR3: CASSLRGRDREGYGYTF. Written as DNA, the CDR3 is TGTGCCAGCAGCCTACGGGGCCGGGACAGGGAAGGCTATGGCTACACCTTC.

The gene calls are TRBV6-5 and TRBJ2-7; 10 nucleotides match TRBD1. V gave up 5 bases and J gave up 3 bases; unmatched junction bases: 1. The CDR3 loop spans 13 amino acids. Germline V lookup: CDR1 MNHEY, CDR2 SVGAGI. The CDR3 region is CASSRDRGYEQYF. In DNA form, the CDR3 reads TGTGCCAGCAGTCGGGACAGGGGCTACGAGCAGTACTTC.

CDR3 sequence reads: CASLGTINTEAFF. The CDR3 nucleotides are TGTGCCAGTCTTGGGACAATTAACACTGAAGCTTTCTTT. The rearrangement uses TRBV19 and TRBJ1-1; D perhaps matches TRBD1 (6 bases). V lost 8 bases and J lost 2, with 12 bases in between. The CDR3 covers 13 residues. Germline lookup yields CDR1 LNHDA and CDR2 SQIVND (reference sequence).

The sample holds one count of this clone. The J gene is TRBJ2-7, the V gene TRBV4-2; 11 nucleotides align to TRBD2. Trimming cost V 4 bases and J 2 bases; bases outside gene matches: 4. The CDR3 spans 15 residues. Germline CDR1 LGHNA, CDR2 YNFKEQ. The DNA for the CDR3 is TGTGCCAGCAGCCGCGGGACTAGCGGCACCTACGAGCAGTACTTC. Translating gives CASSRGTSGTYEQYF.

This chain links TRBV29-1 with TRBJ1-5, with 7 bases lining up with TRBD1. The junction had 7 bases not matched to a gene; V was cut back by 6 bases and J by 5 bases. Germline CDR1 is SQVTM and CDR2 is ANQGSEA. The CDR3 has 13 amino acids. The CDR3 bases are TGCAGCGTACTTACAGGGGCGGATCAGCCCCAGCATTTT. Encoded protein: CSVLTGADQPQHF.

The V call is TRBV19, the J call TRBJ1-6, with D uncertain. Germline V gives CDR1 LNHDA, CDR2 SQIVND (reference sequence). V was pared by 2 bases and J by 3 bases, with 8 bases between. The length of the CDR3 is 15 residues. This chain's CDR3 is CASSILGSYNSPLHF. CDR3 in DNA: TGTGCCAGTAGTATACTAGGCAGCTATAATTCACCCCTCCACTTT.

The rearrangement joins TRBV19 to TRBJ2-5, with D uncertain. Trimming left V 1 base short and J 10 bases short, with 13 bases between. Germline-derived CDR1 and CDR2 are LNHDA and SQIVND (reference sequence). This CDR3 spans 13 amino acids. For the CDR3, the DNA is TGTGCCAGTAGTATAGTAGTAAGGAGTGACCAGTACTTC. It yields the protein CASSIVVRSDQYF. Using reference TRBV19 and TRBJ2-5 for the parts outside the CDR3, the full variable domain is DGGITQSPKYLFRKEGQNVTLSCEQNLNHDAMYWYRQDPGQGLRLIYYSQIVNDFQKGDIAEGYSVSREKKESFPLTVTSAQKNPTAFYLCASSIVVRSDQYFGPGTRLLVL.

The chain employs TRBV18 and TRBJ1-1; D is perhaps TRBD1 (5 bases). With 0 bases removed from V and 3 bases from J, the gap between germline ends came to 17 bases. The germline CDR1 and CDR2 sequences are KGHSH and LQKENI. The length of the CDR3 is 17 residues. The chain's CDR3 is CASSPPVGAQKDTEAFF. The CDR3 DNA follows: TGTGCCAGCTCACCACCGGTTGGGGCCCAAAAGGACACTGAAGCTTTCTTT.

The genes are TRBV7-2 and TRBJ2-7, with 8 positions matching TRBD1. J was trimmed by 6 bases and V by 5 bases; bases with no gene match: 3. Looked up from germline, CDR1 is SGHTA and CDR2 is FQGNSA. This CDR3 has 12 residues. Here the CDR3 reads CASSDRGREQYF. DNA of the CDR3: TGTGCCAGCAGCGACAGGGGACGCGAGCAGTACTTC.

The chain combines TRBV7-2 with TRBJ2-7; 7 bases agree with TRBD1. Trimming cost V 10 bases and J 3 bases; bases outside gene matches: 12. The CDR3 spans 14 residues. CDR1 is SGHTA, CDR2 FQGNSA, per germline. The CDR3 loop is CATQTGVGFYEQYF. The CDR3 DNA reads as TGTGCCACCCAAACAGGGGTGGGTTTCTACGAGCAGTACTTC.

This clone was observed a handful of times. V and J are TRBV9 and TRBJ2-6; 7 bases fit TRBD2. This CDR3 comprises 14 residues. V lost 6 bases, J lost 3 bases, and 3 bases stayed unmatched. Germline V gene sequence: CDR1 SGDLS, CDR2 YYNGEE. The CDR3 bases are TGTGCCAGCATGCGGGAGATTGGGGCCAACGTCCTGACTTTC. Its protein is CASMREIGANVLTF.

The genes are TRBV7-9 and TRBJ1-2, with D maybe TRBD1 (6 bases). CDR3 size: 14 residues. Trimming took off 3 bases at V and 4 bases at J, with 12 bases between the two ends. Germline CDR1 SEHNR, CDR2 FQNEAQ (reference sequence). Here the CDR3 reads CASSFTGFSYGYTF. Written as DNA, the CDR3 is TGTGCCAGCAGCTTTACAGGGTTTAGCTATGGCTACACCTTC.